These 7 T cell receptor beta chains share one sample of origin, sequenced in a study of blood T cell repertoires in COVID-19. TCRdb keeps only in-frame clones here, not all; method: immunoSEQ multiplex PCR. This table has under 35,000 clones, 85% appearing once. Sequencing input: peripheral blood. The receptors come from a woman aged 60-75 years with active COVID-19.

The chain is built from TRBV28 and TRBJ1-2; D perhaps matches TRBD1 (6 bases). This CDR3 region has 13 residues. V dropped 3 bases and J dropped 5 bases, with 10 bases sitting between them. The V gene's germline CDR1 is MDHEN and CDR2 SYDVKM. CDR3 loop: CASSFTGNYGYTF. As DNA, the CDR3 is TGTGCCAGCAGTTTCACAGGGAATTATGGCTACACCTTC.

In its sample, this clone was seen once. This chain uses TRBV3-1 (or the pseudogene TRBV3-2) with TRBJ2-1, with TRBD2 identical over 9 bases. The germline V gene has CDR1 LGHDT and CDR2 YNNKEL (reference sequence). The CDR3 has 14 residues. Trimming at V came to 6 bases and at J to 6 bases, leaving 6 bases not matched to a gene. CDR3: CASSFLAGSNEQFF. The CDR3, as DNA: TGTGCCAGCAGTTTCCTAGCGGGATCCAATGAGCAGTTCTTC.

This clone appeared a single time. V is TRBV6-5 and J is TRBJ1-1; 8 positions match TRBD1. The germline gives CDR1 MNHEY, CDR2 SVGAGI. J was trimmed by 4 bases and V by 7 bases; bases with no gene match: 11. CDR3 length: 15 amino acids. CDR3 bases: TGTGCCAGCACCCCAAGGGGGACAGGACGCACTGAAGCTTTCTTT. It codes for CASTPRGTGRTEAFF.

The rearrangement joins TRBV6-6 to TRBJ1-5; a possible D gene is TRBD1 (5 bases). The ends were cut back, 6 bases at V and 9 bases at J, with 15 bases in the middle. This CDR3 is built from 13 residues. Germline V gives CDR1 MNHNY, CDR2 SVGAGI (reference sequence). The CDR3 loop reads CASSRQTKGPQHF. CDR3 DNA: TGTGCCAGCAGCAGACAGACGAAGGGGCCCCAGCATTTT.

The chain employs TRBV5-6 and TRBJ2-3; D is uncertain. The CDR3 has 14 amino acids. Trimming took 3 bases from V and 5 from J, leaving 13 bases between them. CDR1 is SGHDT, CDR2 YYEEEE, per germline. CDR3 in DNA: TGTGCCAGCAGCTCCGCGGCAGCCCGAGATACGCAGTATTTT. Its protein is CASSSAAARDTQYF.

This CDR3 reads CASSDSLKYNEQFF. CDR3 sequence (DNA): TGTGCCAGTAGCGACAGCCTAAAATACAATGAGCAGTTCTTC. The chain couples TRBV19 to TRBJ2-1, with D tentatively TRBD1 (5 bases). CDR1 LNHDA and CDR2 SQIVND come from the germline V gene (reference sequence). The CDR3 consists of 14 residues. V was pared by 6 bases and J by 4 bases, with 13 bases between.

The CDR3 is CASSQAAYSGKSNEQFF. In DNA, the CDR3 is TGTGCCAGCAGCCAAGCCGCCTATAGCGGGAAGAGCAATGAGCAGTTCTTC. V usage is TRBV4-2 and J usage is TRBJ2-1; 8 bases fit TRBD2. This CDR3 comprises 17 residues. The junction had 11 bases not matched to a gene; V was cut back by 1 base and J by 6 bases. The V gene's germline CDR1 is LGHNA and CDR2 YNFKEQ.